The sequence of this T cell receptor (beta chain) was determined in a study of T cell responses to AZD1222 COVID-19 vaccine. Study results and caveats: Nearly half of spike-specific TCRs reportedly go after variant regions that carry no mutations.

As regards this clone: Antigen unknown.

The CDR3 is 14 residues long. Germline CDR1 and CDR2: SNHLY and FYNNEI. Trimming stripped 6 bases from V and 0 bases from J, with 11 bases between. Only in-frame clones appear in the TCRdb table, and some are missing; sequencing was by immunoSEQ multiplex PCR. The sample yields 90,000 to 100,000 clones, roughly 90% seen once. This TCR came from an adult who received the AZD1222 COVID-19 vaccine. The chain uses TRBV2 and TRBJ1-1; TRBD1 is a possible D gene (5 bases). The sample consisted of peripheral blood, taken 28 days after the second AZD1222 dose. The chain's CDR3 is CASSGDGLNTEAFF. In DNA form, the CDR3 reads TGTGCCAGCAGCGGGGACGGATTGAACACTGAAGCTTTCTTT.